The rows below give T cell receptor beta chains drawn from one sample of a study of blood T cells in healthy people across ages. TCRdb used MiXCR to reprocess the 5' RACE reads, holding one entry per CDR3 protein. The sample lists approximately 780,000 distinct CDR3 sequences; around 24% were seen once. These data are also associated with another study on T cells of mothers and their children.

Specimen: blood. These receptors came from a boy aged 5 to 17 in good health. CDR3s include the opening cysteine and the closing phenylalanine or tryptophan. The order of the fields is J gene, D gene, CDR3 length, V gene, clone size, CDR3 protein, CDR3 DNA. D genes are given only for firm matches. Some rows mark clone size as missing; the rest say once, few, many or name a class of expanded clone.

TRBJ2-1,-,13,TRBV12-3/TRBV12-4,few,CASSLNPYNEQFF,TGTGCCAGCAGTTTAAATCCCTACAATGAGCAGTTCTTC
TRBJ2-1,TRBD1,16,TRBV3-1,-,CASSHFGQGYYNEQFF,TGTGCCAGCAGCCATTTCGGACAGGGGTACTACAATGAGCAGTTCTTC
TRBJ2-5,TRBD1,14,TRBV5-4,-,CASSIRDSKFQQYF,TGCGCCAGCAGCATACGGGACAGTAAATTCCAGCAGTACTTC
TRBJ2-4,TRBD1,13,TRBV10-2,-,CASSGARGNIQYF,TGCGCCAGCAGTGGGGCCAGGGGGAACATTCAGTACTTC
TRBJ2-1,-,16,TRBV24-1,-,CATSDLGLAHPNEQFF,TGTGCCACCAGTGATTTGGGGCTAGCGCATCCGAATGAGCAGTTCTTC
TRBJ2-7,-,13,TRBV28,-,CASKGNGGYEQYF,TGTGCCAGCAAGGGAAATGGGGGCTACGAGCAGTACTTC
TRBJ2-5,TRBD2,16,TRBV24-1,few,CATSDTGTSLPETQYF,TGTGCCACCAGTGATACCGGGACTAGCCTCCCTGAGACCCAGTACTTC
TRBJ2-7,TRBD1,15,TRBV28,many,CASSPLRPTGVGQYF,TGTGCCAGCAGTCCCCTTCGGCCGACAGGGGTGGGGCAGTACTTC
TRBJ2-7,-,15,TRBV21-1,few,CAGSSTGGGTYEQYF,TGTGCCGGCAGCTCCACGGGAGGGGGTACCTACGAGCAGTACTTC
TRBJ1-1,TRBD1,13,TRBV24-1,-,CATSEDDRGEAFF,TGTGCCACCAGTGAGGATGACAGGGGGGAAGCTTTCTTT
TRBJ2-5,-,15,TRBV3-1,-,CASSQVRTRQETQYF,TGTGCCAGCAGCCAAGTAAGGACCCGTCAAGAGACCCAGTACTTC
TRBJ2-1,TRBD2,17,TRBV6-1,-,CASRERVSGKSYNEQFF,TGTGCCAGCAGGGAAAGGGTGAGCGGGAAATCCTACAATGAGCAGTTCTTC
TRBJ2-1,TRBD2,15,TRBV28,-,CASSPPGLVFNEQFF,TGTGCCAGCAGCCCCCCGGGACTAGTCTTCAATGAGCAGTTCTTC
TRBJ1-5,-,13,TRBV28,few,CASLNSYNQPQHF,TGTGCCAGCCTCAACAGCTACAATCAGCCCCAGCATTTT
TRBJ2-3,-,15,TRBV12-3/TRBV12-4,-,CASEAWGDPTDTQYF,TGTGCCAGCGAGGCGTGGGGGGATCCCACAGATACGCAGTATTTT
TRBJ2-2,-,12,TRBV5-1,-,CASSEKTGELFF,TGCGCCAGCAGCGAGAAAACCGGGGAGCTGTTTTTT
TRBJ1-3,-,16,TRBV9,-,CASSVEAGSSRNTIYF,TGTGCCAGCAGCGTAGAGGCGGGTTCGAGTAGAAACACCATATATTTT
TRBJ1-1,-,15,TRBV7-9,few,CASRPGQGTNTEAFF,TGTGCCAGCAGACCAGGGCAGGGGACGAACACTGAAGCTTTCTTT
TRBJ2-5,-,14,TRBV9,many,CASSVVPGQETQYF,TGTGCCAGCAGCGTAGTGCCGGGGCAGGAGACCCAGTACTTC
TRBJ2-5,-,13,TRBV27,-,CASSSSGWETQYF,TGTGCCAGCAGTTCATCAGGGTGGGAGACCCAGTACTTC
TRBJ1-4,-,11,TRBV29-1,-,CSGGTGEKLFF,TGCAGCGGGGGGACTGGTGAAAAACTGTTTTTT
TRBJ1-4,-,17,TRBV7-6,-,CASCLNGGSSTNEKLFF,TGTGCCAGCTGCCTAAATGGGGGGTCGTCGACTAATGAAAAACTGTTTTTT
TRBJ2-7,-,12,TRBV27,-,CASSADIYEQYF,TGTGCCAGCAGTGCGGACATCTACGAGCAGTACTTC
TRBJ1-4,TRBD1,14,TRBV12-3/TRBV12-4,few,CASRGQIQNEKLFF,TGTGCCAGCAGGGGACAGATCCAGAATGAAAAACTGTTTTTT
TRBJ1-3,-,16,TRBV7-9,few,CASSGQTPSSGNTIYF,TGTGCCAGCAGCGGCCAGACGCCAAGCTCTGGAAACACCATATATTTT
TRBJ2-4,-,16,TRBV9,-,CASSVEPGPGKNIQYF,TGTGCCAGCAGCGTAGAGCCCGGTCCGGGCAAAAACATTCAGTACTTC
TRBJ1-4,-,11,TRBV29-1,few,CSVDGNEKLFF,TGCAGCGTTGATGGGAATGAAAAACTGTTTTTT
TRBJ2-1,-,15,TRBV19,-,CASSIEEGLGNEQFF,TGTGCCAGTAGTATAGAGGAGGGCCTGGGGAATGAGCAGTTCTTC
TRBJ1-5,TRBD1,16,TRBV27,few,CASSLFFGTGNQPQHF,TGTGCCAGCAGTTTATTCTTCGGGACAGGTAATCAGCCCCAGCATTTT
TRBJ1-5,-,12,TRBV28,-,CASSGGNQPQHF,TGTGCCAGCAGTGGGGGAAATCAGCCCCAGCATTTT
TRBJ2-3,TRBD2,14,TRBV7-9,few,CASSRGGLTDTQYF,TGTGCCAGCAGCCGGGGGGGACTCACAGATACGCAGTATTTT
TRBJ2-4,-,12,TRBV6-5,many,CASSASENIQYF,TGTGCCAGCTCAGCCTCCGAAAACATTCAGTACTTC
TRBJ2-3,-,15,TRBV20-1,-,CSASWGVAGRDTQYF,TGCAGTGCTAGCTGGGGGGTCGCGGGACGTGATACGCAGTATTTT
TRBJ2-3,-,17,TRBV21-1,few,CASSTLLAPVSTDTQYF,TGTGCCAGCAGCACGCTTCTAGCCCCAGTTAGCACAGATACGCAGTATTTT
TRBJ1-1,-,13,TRBV12-5,few,CASGLGRDTEAFF,TGTGCTAGTGGTTTAGGACGGGACACTGAAGCTTTCTTT
TRBJ2-1,TRBD2,15,TRBV10-2,-,CASLVSGGAYNEQFF,TGCGCCAGCCTAGTGAGCGGGGGGGCCTACAATGAGCAGTTCTTC
TRBJ2-7,-,13,TRBV7-2,few,CTSSLARIREQYF,TGTACCAGCAGCTTAGCCCGGATCCGCGAGCAGTACTTC
TRBJ2-3,-,15,TRBV10-3,-,CAISEGRNRGVTQYF,TGTGCCATCAGTGAGGGGCGGAACCGAGGGGTTACGCAGTATTTT
TRBJ2-2,-,15,TRBV28,-,CASLRGARNTGELFF,TGTGCCAGCCTTAGGGGGGCTCGAAACACCGGGGAGCTGTTTTTT
TRBJ2-1,TRBD2,13,TRBV20-1,-,CSARGLAYNEQFF,TGCAGTGCTAGAGGACTAGCATACAATGAGCAGTTCTTC
TRBJ2-7,TRBD2,16,TRBV7-2,-,CASSLGPTAGEYEQYF,TGTGCCAGCAGCTTAGGCCCCACGGCGGGGGAGTACGAGCAGTACTTC
TRBJ1-6,TRBD1,15,TRBV5-1,few,CASSWSGQGNSPLHF,TGCGCCAGCAGCTGGTCCGGACAGGGGAACTCACCCCTCCACTTT
TRBJ2-1,-,16,TRBV7-9,many,CASSALRTTTGDEQFF,TGTGCCAGCAGCGCACTTCGAACGACCACAGGCGATGAGCAGTTCTTC
TRBJ2-2,-,14,TRBV6-6,few,CASKEGKNTGELFF,TGTGCCAGCAAGGAGGGGAAGAACACCGGGGAGCTGTTTTTT
TRBJ1-5,-,16,TRBV19,-,CASSFGGEPRNQPQHF,TGTGCCAGTAGCTTCGGTGGCGAACCTCGAAATCAGCCCCAGCATTTT